This T cell receptor (beta chain) was retrieved from a study of blood T cell repertoires in COVID-19. Study-level background: T cells, B-cell-depleted T cells, or PBMCs provided the cDNA or gDNA that served as material.

Source study methods: Amplified reference gene primers provided the basis for estimating nucleated cell counts. The data were produced by immunoSEQ multiplex PCR, yet TCRdb's version contains in-frame clones alone and is incomplete. The V and J calls and clone size come from that table; D and trimming were worked out from the DNA. The sample lists about 170,000 clones, 85% to 90% occurring once. Patients of the Seattle cohort, enrolled during active infection, were followed longitudinally. Germline V gene lookup returns CDR1 MNHNS and CDR2 SASEGT. Trimming removed 3 bases from V and 7 bases from J, with 18 bases in between. This CDR3 is 16 amino acids long.

This TCR was recovered from a woman aged 80 or over with COVID-19, enrolled during active disease. This chain joins TRBV6-1 and TRBJ1-4; tentatively, D is TRBD1 (6 bases). Sequenced sample: peripheral blood. The CDR3 nucleotides read TGTGCCAGCAGTGAGGTCGAGGGGGTCCGTCCTGAAAAACTGTTTTTT. This translates into CASSEVEGVRPEKLFF.